This TCR beta chain stems from a study of shared clonotypes between healthy human individuals. V lost 5 bases and J 2 bases, leaving 10 bases between the germline ends. The CDR3 is made up of 13 amino acids. Looked up from germline, CDR1 is MNHEY and CDR2 is SMNVEV (reference sequence). TCRdb keeps only in-frame clones here, not all; method: immunoSEQ multiplex PCR. The data hold around 1.1 million clones, with around 82% observed a single time. This clonotype was sampled from a man aged 18 to 29 in good health. Some clones in this sample may be carry-over from other donors' samples. Sequenced input: memory CD4+ T cells from PBMCs. Regarding subset: CD45RA-negative fraction. V gene TRBV27 combines with J gene TRBJ2-7, with D perhaps TRBD1 (6 bases). In nucleotides, the CDR3 is TGTGCCAGCAGTGTGACAGGTACCTACGAGCAGTACTTC. This codes for CASSVTGTYEQYF.